These T cell receptor beta chains were read from a single sample in a study of persistence of HIV-infected CD4 T cells. Repertoires were generated with immunoSEQ multiplex PCR, while TCRdb's copy carries only in-frame clones and drops some. The sample records approximately 30,000 clones, roughly 82% being singletons. These receptors have no identified antigens. Source: CD4+ T cells sorted from PBMCs after approximately 19-hour stimulation, taken from a patient who received antiretroviral therapy. The receptor source for this set is an adult woman with HIV who was CMV-seropositive. CDR3s include the opening cysteine and the closing phenylalanine or tryptophan. The D gene is left open where the match is weak. Where a row states a size, it is once, few, many or the class of an expanded clone; other rows omit it.

length	J	size	V	D	DNA	CDR3
13	TRBJ2-5	NA	TRBV7-8	NA	TGTGCCAGCAGCCGGGACATCGTCGGGACCCAGTACTTC	CASSRDIVGTQYF
17	TRBJ1-6	NA	TRBV7-2	TRBD1	TGTGCCAGCAGCCCCCTCGAACAGGGGGCATATAATTCACCCCTCCACTTT	CASSPLEQGAYNSPLHF
15	TRBJ2-1	NA	TRBV3-1/TRBV3-2	NA	TGTGCCAGCAGCCAAGTTAATCAAAGGTACAATGAGCAGTTCTTC	CASSQVNQRYNEQFF
14	TRBJ1-2	NA	TRBV4-1	TRBD1	TGCGCCAGCAGCCACCAGGGGAGGGGGCGAGGCTACACCTTC	CASSHQGRGRGYTF
12	TRBJ1-1	NA	TRBV10-3	NA	TGTGCCATCAGTGCGACAGTCACTGAAGCTTTCTTT	CAISATVTEAFF
15	TRBJ2-3	NA	TRBV7-6	NA	TGTGCCAGCAGCTTAAGCGGACCTCGGGAAGATACGCAGTATTTT	CASSLSGPREDTQYF
18	TRBJ2-3	NA	TRBV9	NA	TGTGCCAGCAGCCTCAATCCCCCCACAGCGGTCCCGCCAGATACGCAGTATTTT	CASSLNPPTAVPPDTQYF
13	TRBJ2-7	NA	TRBV28	NA	TGTGCCAGCAATAAGGGACGGGTATACGAGCAGTACTTC	CASNKGRVYEQYF
13	TRBJ1-5	NA	TRBV30	NA	TGTGCCTGGAGTGGCGTCGGCAATCAGCCCCAGCATTTT	CAWSGVGNQPQHF
16	TRBJ2-5	NA	TRBV7-7	TRBD1	TGTGCCAGCAGCTCAACCGGGACAGCGAACTTAGAGACCCAGTACTTC	CASSSTGTANLETQYF
13	TRBJ1-2	NA	TRBV12-3/TRBV12-4	NA	TGTGCCAGCACCCGGACCATTCGAGGTGGCTACACCTTC	CASTRTIRGGYTF
18	TRBJ2-7	few	TRBV5-5	TRBD1	TGTGCCAGCAGCCCCGGGACAGGGGCACTCCGGGGCTCCTACGAGCAGTACTTC	CASSPGTGALRGSYEQYF
15	TRBJ1-5	once	TRBV18	NA	TGTGCCAGCTCACCGAGAGGGTCAGCCGATCAGCCCCAGCATTTT	CASSPRGSADQPQHF
14	TRBJ2-2	few	TRBV5-1	TRBD1	TGCGCCAGCAGCGACAGGGATAACACCGGGGAGCTGTTTTTT	CASSDRDNTGELFF
12	TRBJ2-3	NA	TRBV7-6	NA	TGTGCCAGCAGCCTTAGCACAGATACGCAGTATTTT	CASSLSTDTQYF
15	TRBJ2-7	NA	TRBV6-5	TRBD1	TGTGCCAGCAGCTTTGCGGGGACAGGGCCCTACGAGCAGTACTTC	CASSFAGTGPYEQYF
13	TRBJ1-2	NA	TRBV6-5	NA	TGTGCCAGCAGGTATTACAGAGACTATGGCTACACCTTC	CASRYYRDYGYTF